This TCR beta chain was documented in a study of T cell changes during pregnancy in multiple sclerosis. This CDR3 comprises 15 residues. Germline CDR1 reads SNHLY; CDR2 reads FYNNEI. V was trimmed by 1 base and J by 0 bases, leaving 6 bases between them. The protocol was immunoSEQ multiplex PCR, while the TCRdb copy is restricted to in-frame clones and leaves out a portion. The table records around 80,000 clones, about 93% of them present only once. This clone has only one observation. This chain uses TRBV2 with TRBJ2-2; no clear D. The sequences come from peripheral blood, collected in the second trimester of pregnancy. This TCR was sampled from a female donor in good health, enrolled as a control in a pregnancy study. In DNA form, the CDR3 reads TGTGCCAGCAGTGAAGAAGCCGCGAACACCGGGGAGCTGTTTTTT. It specifies CASSEEAANTGELFF.